This TCR beta chain was retrieved from a study of blood T cell repertoires in COVID-19. Per the authors' pipeline: Estimation of nucleated cell counts relied on the amplification of reference gene primers. Assay: immunoSEQ multiplex PCR; the TCRdb copy retains only in-frame clones and omits some. From that table come the V and J calls and clone size; the DNA was used to work out D and trimming. There are 500,000 or so clones in the sample; around 87% occur only once, and about 0.65% lies in the top ten. The germline V gene encodes CDR1 KGHDR and CDR2 SFDVKD. Unmatched junction bases numbered 7, after V lost 5 bases and J lost 3 bases. The CDR3 spans 16 residues.

The chain has TRBV24-1 and TRBJ2-2; 8 bases are shared with TRBD1. The sequence derives from a young woman who had recovered from COVID-19. Sequencing input: PBMCs or T cells enriched from blood (not recorded which). The CDR3 protein is CATSVPTGEHTGELFF. CDR3 bases: TGTGCCACCAGTGTCCCGACAGGGGAACACACCGGGGAGCTGTTTTTT.